The 31 T cell receptor beta chains presented below share a single source sample, sequenced in a study of shared clonotypes between healthy human individuals. Generated by immunoSEQ multiplex PCR, the TCRdb table keeps only in-frame clones and is missing some. The sample includes about 470,000 clones, about 85% of them seen just once. Specimen: PBMCs. These receptor sequences come from a woman aged 40-49 years in good health. Some clones in this sample may be carry-over from other donors' samples.

The chain recombines TRBV5-1 with TRBJ2-5; 9 positions agree with TRBD2. V lost 0 bases and J lost 5; bases outside the gene matches: 8. CDR3 size: 16 residues. Germline V gene lookup returns CDR1 SGHRS and CDR2 YFSETQ. This chain's CDR3 is CASSLGAGGPWETQYF. CDR3 nucleotides: TGCGCCAGCAGCTTGGGGGCGGGAGGGCCCTGGGAGACCCAGTACTTC.

The sample holds many counts of this clone. The CDR3 nucleotides read TGTGCCAGCAGTTTATACAGGGAAACCGAGCAGTTCTTC. Translating it yields CASSLYRETEQFF. J is TRBJ2-1 and V is TRBV27; tentative D call: TRBD1 (6 bases). V lost 1 base, J lost 10 bases, and 11 bases lay in between. Germline V CDR1 and CDR2: MNHEY, SMNVEV (reference sequence). The CDR3 has 13 amino acids.

The chain links TRBV6-6 to TRBJ2-2, with 9 nucleotides matching TRBD2. V was pared by 2 bases and J by 6 bases, with 4 bases of the junction left unmatched. The length of the CDR3 is 15 residues. The germline CDR1 and CDR2 sequences are MNHNY and SVGAGI (reference sequence). CDR3 protein: CASSYRGGEAGELFF. Here the CDR3 DNA reads TGTGCCAGCAGTTACCGCGGGGGGGAGGCCGGGGAGCTGTTTTTT.

This chain uses TRBV15 with TRBJ2-6; weak D call: TRBD1 (6 bases). Germline-derived CDR1 and CDR2 are LNHNV and YYDKDF (reference sequence). CDR3 size: 16 residues. The V gene lost 5 bases and the J gene lost 0 bases, with 11 bases spanning the gap. The DNA of the CDR3 is TGTGCCACCAGCGGGTACAGGGACTCTGGGGCCAACGTCCTGACTTTC. Translating it yields CATSGYRDSGANVLTF. Full variable domain (rest looked up from reference TRBV15 and TRBJ2-6): DAMVIQNPRYQVTQFGKPVTLSCSQTLNHNVMYWYQQKSSQAPKLLFHYYDKDFNNEADTPDNFQSRRPNTSFCFLDIRSPGLGDTAMYLCATSGYRDSGANVLTFGAGSRLTVL.

The chain uses TRBV28 and TRBJ2-5; 7 bases align to TRBD1. V was clipped by 5 bases and J by 2 bases; unmatched bases: 5. The CDR3 extends over 14 amino acids. Germline V gene sequence: CDR1 MDHEN, CDR2 SYDVKM. CDR3 in amino acids: CASSIQGTQETQYF. The CDR3, as DNA: TGTGCCAGCAGTATACAGGGGACACAAGAGACCCAGTACTTC.

The genes are TRBV20-1 and TRBJ1-6, with D uncertain. V lost 1 base and J 14 bases, leaving 9 bases between the germline ends. The CDR3 is 11 residues long. Per germline, CDR1 DFQATT and CDR2 SNEGSKA (reference sequence). CDR3: CSARVGRTLHF. CDR3 bases: TGCAGTGCTAGAGTTGGAAGAACCCTCCACTTT.

The chain employs TRBV9 and TRBJ2-7, with D perhaps TRBD1 or TRBD2 (5 bases each). Germline V gene data show CDR1 as SGDLS and CDR2 as YYNGEE. CDR3 length equals 14 residues. Trimming shortened V by 2 bases and J by 2 bases, and 11 bases separated the two germline ends. The CDR3: CASSVGVGTYEQYF. The CDR3, as DNA: TGTGCCAGCAGCGTGGGGGTAGGGACCTACGAGCAGTACTTC.

The V gene is TRBV21-1, the J gene TRBJ2-7; TRBD2, the D gene given by the table, was not confirmed from the DNA. TRBV21-1 is a listed pseudogene. There are 17 residues in the CDR3. CDR3 region: CASSNGLADRSSYEQYF. The CDR3 nucleotides are TGTGCCAGCAGTAATGGACTAGCGGATAGGAGCTCCTACGAGCAGTACTTC.

V and J are TRBV27 and TRBJ2-7; 9 bases line up with TRBD2. The CDR3 loop spans 17 amino acids. CDR1 is MNHEY, CDR2 SMNVEV, per germline (reference sequence). V lost 0 bases and J lost 2; bases outside the gene matches: 8. As DNA, the CDR3 is TGTGCCAGCAGTTTATCCGCGCTGACTAGCGGAGCCTACGAGCAGTACTTC. Translating gives CASSLSALTSGAYEQYF.

The CDR3 protein is CASSLGQGELFF. As DNA, the CDR3 is TGTGCCAGCAGCTTAGGACAGGGGGAGCTGTTTTTT. The J gene is TRBJ2-2, the V gene TRBV11-3; D possibly corresponds to TRBD1 (5 bases). From germline, CDR1 is SGHNT and CDR2 YENEEA. Trimming removed 1 base from V and 8 bases from J, with 5 bases in between. The CDR3 sequence is 12 residues long.

The table lists this clone with a few counts. The J gene is TRBJ2-5, the V gene TRBV7-2, with 10 nucleotides matching TRBD1. The CDR3 spans 15 residues. V was clipped by 4 bases and J by 5 bases; unmatched bases: 7. Germline CDR1 and CDR2: SGHTA and FQGNSA. CDR3 residues: CASSYRDRGRETQYF. CDR3 nucleotide sequence: TGTGCCAGCAGCTACCGGGACAGGGGTCGGGAGACCCAGTACTTC. Looking up the rest from reference TRBV7-2 and TRBJ2-5 gives the full variable domain: GAGVSQSPSNKVTEKGKDVELRCDPISGHTALYWYRQSLGQGLEFLIYFQGNSAPDKSGLPSDRFSAERTGGSVSTLTIQRTQQEDSAVYLCASSYRDRGRETQYFGPGTRLLVL.

This chain uses TRBV7-2 with TRBJ2-3; a possible D gene is TRBD2 (6 bases). V lost 0 bases to trimming and J lost 6 bases, with 16 bases between them. Germline V gene lookup returns CDR1 SGHTA and CDR2 FQGNSA. The CDR3 has 16 residues. The CDR3 DNA reads as TGTGCCAGCAGCTTAGCCGGGGTAGCGGTGGGGGATACGCAGTATTTT. Translation: CASSLAGVAVGDTQYF.

This chain links TRBV2 with TRBJ2-1, with a tentative D call TRBD1 (6 bases). V was clipped by 5 bases and J by 2 bases, with 13 bases between them. Germline lookup yields CDR1 SNHLY and CDR2 FYNNEI. The CDR3 contains 15 residues. The CDR3 is CASSPGTSAYNEQFF. The CDR3 nucleotides read TGTGCCAGCAGTCCCGGGACAAGCGCCTACAATGAGCAGTTCTTC.

This clone was detected only a few times. The CDR3: CAISELGGYGYTF. CDR3 nucleotide sequence: TGTGCCATCAGTGAGCTCGGGGGCTATGGCTACACCTTC. J is TRBJ1-2 and V is TRBV10-3; tentatively, D is TRBD1 (5 bases). Trimming cost V 2 bases and J 4 bases, with 8 bases left between them. This CDR3 region has 13 residues. The germline V gene has CDR1 ENHRY and CDR2 SYGVKD.

This clone was observed a few times. Within the sample, other DNA sequences also encode this same CDR3. The CDR3 loop reads CASSVEQGRTDTQYF. As DNA, the CDR3 is TGTGCCAGCAGCGTAGAACAGGGACGCACAGATACGCAGTATTTT. The genes are TRBV9 and TRBJ2-3, with D perhaps TRBD1 (6 bases). This CDR3 region has 15 residues. Germline V gene sequence: CDR1 SGDLS, CDR2 YYNGEE. Trimming took 0 bases from V and 1 from J, leaving 9 bases between them.

This rearrangement joins TRBV10-3 to TRBJ2-1; TRBD2 might be the D (5 bases). Trimming cost V 4 bases and J 4 bases, with 11 bases left between them. CDR3 size: 14 residues. Germline CDR1 is ENHRY and CDR2 is SYGVKD. The CDR3 DNA reads TGTGCCATCAGTGCGGACTCTAGGTACAATGAGCAGTTCTTC. This encodes CAISADSRYNEQFF.

The chain employs TRBV6-5 and TRBJ2-7; 8 positions agree with TRBD1. The germline V gene encodes CDR1 MNHEY and CDR2 SVGAGI. J lost 5 bases, V lost 7 bases, and 10 bases had no gene match. This CDR3 has 14 amino acids. The CDR3 protein is CASKGLQGVHEQYF. Here the CDR3 DNA reads TGTGCCAGCAAGGGCCTACAGGGGGTCCACGAGCAGTACTTC.

The chain carries TRBV6-4 and TRBJ2-7; tentatively, D is TRBD1 (6 bases). This CDR3 contains 13 residues. CDR1 and CDR2 from the germline V gene are MRHNA and SNTAGT. V lost 8 bases to trimming and J lost 2 bases, with 13 bases between them. The CDR3 DNA is TGTGCCAGCGTACAGGGTTCAACCTACGAGCAGTACTTC. It translates to CASVQGSTYEQYF.

The rearrangement joins TRBV28 to TRBJ2-2; 11 bases fit TRBD1. The CDR3 runs 15 residues. J lost 5 bases, V lost 6 bases, and 5 bases had no gene match. Germline CDR1 reads MDHEN; CDR2 reads SYDVKM. The CDR3 spells CASSPDRGRTGELFF. CDR3 in DNA: TGTGCCAGCAGCCCGGACAGGGGGCGGACCGGGGAGCTGTTTTTT.

V usage is TRBV28 and J usage is TRBJ2-1, with TRBD2 matching 13 bases. The CDR3 loop spans 20 amino acids. With 1 base clipped from V and 8 bases from J, the junction kept 17 bases outside the gene matches. CDR1 and CDR2 from the germline V gene are MDHEN and SYDVKM. DNA for the CDR3: TGTGCCAGCAGTTTATCCTCTCCGGGACTAGCGGGAAGGTTACACCATGAGCAGTTCTTC. Translation gives CASSLSSPGLAGRLHHEQFF.

The V gene is TRBV10-3, the J gene TRBJ2-5; 9 bases map to TRBD2. The germline V gene has CDR1 ENHRY and CDR2 SYGVKD. J was trimmed by 1 base and V by 4 bases; bases with no gene match: 13. The CDR3 sequence is 18 residues long. This CDR3 reads CAISVALAGAGPQETQYF. CDR3 sequence (DNA): TGTGCCATCAGTGTGGCGTTAGCGGGAGCGGGTCCCCAAGAGACCCAGTACTTC.

This clone was counted a single time. Other DNA sequences in this sample translate to the same CDR3. The rearrangement links TRBV9 to TRBJ2-7, with D tentatively TRBD1 or TRBD2 (5 bases each). CDR3 length equals 14 residues. V was pared by 0 bases and J by 2 bases, with 9 bases between. CDR1 SGDLS and CDR2 YYNGEE come from the germline V gene. The CDR3 spells CASSVVPGPYEQYF. The CDR3 DNA reads TGTGCCAGCAGCGTAGTTCCGGGGCCCTACGAGCAGTACTTC.

This clone was seen a handful of times. The chain carries TRBV5-6 and TRBJ2-7; tentative D call: TRBD1 (5 bases). Germline V gives CDR1 SGHDT, CDR2 YYEEEE. V was shortened by 7 bases and J by 0 bases, with 14 bases between the two germline ends. This CDR3 is 14 amino acids long. The CDR3 DNA follows: TGTGCCAGCCGCCGACAGACCTACTCCTACGAGCAGTACTTC. It translates to CASRRQTYSYEQYF.

The chain combines TRBV19 with TRBJ2-1; 11 bases line up with TRBD2. Trimming at V came to 3 bases and at J to 4 bases, leaving 5 bases not matched to a gene. The CDR3 length is 16 residues. Looked up from germline, CDR1 is LNHDA and CDR2 is SQIVND (reference sequence). CDR3 loop: CASSIPGLAAYNEQFF. The CDR3 nucleotides read TGTGCCAGTAGTATCCCGGGACTAGCGGCGTACAATGAGCAGTTCTTC.

This clone was seen just once. The V and J genes are TRBV6-6 and TRBJ1-2; no clear D gene. The CDR3 is 15 amino acids. The ends were cut back, 0 bases at V and 4 bases at J, with 12 bases in the middle. From germline, CDR1 is MNHNY and CDR2 SVGAGI (reference sequence). The CDR3 here is CASSYSAAVVYGYTF. CDR3 in DNA: TGTGCCAGCAGTTACTCGGCGGCCGTAGTCTATGGCTACACCTTC.

V is TRBV4-2 and J is TRBJ2-7; perhaps TRBD1 as D (6 bases). CDR1 is LGHNA, CDR2 YNFKEQ, per germline. V was clipped by 5 bases and J by 3 bases, with 14 bases between them. CDR3 length equals 14 residues. CDR3 in amino acids: CASSVSGHDYEQYF. CDR3 bases: TGTGCCAGCAGCGTCTCGGGACATGACTACGAGCAGTACTTC.

This rearrangement joins TRBV10-2 to TRBJ2-7, with 7 nucleotides matching TRBD1. Germline-derived CDR1 and CDR2 are WSHSY and SAAADI. This CDR3 region has 15 residues. V trimming: 2 bases; J trimming: 2 bases; junction bases outside the gene matches: 6. The CDR3 here is CASSEARTGTYEQYF. The CDR3 nucleotides read TGCGCCAGCAGTGAGGCCCGGACAGGAACCTACGAGCAGTACTTC.

This clone was observed a few times. This chain joins TRBV28 and TRBJ1-2; tentative D call: TRBD1 (6 bases). The CDR3 sequence is 14 residues long. Germline V gene lookup returns CDR1 MDHEN and CDR2 SYDVKM. Trimming pared 7 bases from V and 3 bases from J, leaving 15 bases between. The CDR3, as DNA: TGTGCCAGCACCCGGGGGGGGCAGGACTATGGCTACACCTTC. Protein product: CASTRGGQDYGYTF.

The chain combines TRBV28 with TRBJ2-3, with D unclear. The CDR3 has 16 residues. Trimming cost V 6 bases and J 4 bases, with 20 bases left between them. Germline assignment: CDR1 MDHEN and CDR2 SYDVKM. In DNA form, the CDR3 reads TGTGCCAGCAGCTCTGTCTCCATCGGCGTCGCAGATACGCAGTATTTT. This encodes CASSSVSIGVADTQYF.

This rearrangement joins TRBV21-1 to TRBJ2-5; the table's TRBD2 call for D was not verified on the DNA. The DNA end is more similar to TRBJ2-7, so the J call may be wrong. TRBV21-1 is a listed pseudogene. The CDR3 is 17 amino acids. The CDR3 DNA follows: TGTGCCAGCAGCAAAAACCTCAGGTGCGGGGTCGGCTACGAGCAGTACTTC. Residues: CASSKNLRCGVGYEQYF.

The chain links TRBV4-2 to TRBJ2-3, with D possibly TRBD2 on 5 matching bases. The germline V and J ends were trimmed by 0 bases and 7 bases, with 14 bases remaining between them. The CDR3 consists of 15 residues. Germline V gives CDR1 LGHNA, CDR2 YNFKEQ. The CDR3 bases are TGTGCCAGCAGCCAAGATTTCCCCCCGGGGAATACGCAGTATTTT. Its translation: CASSQDFPPGNTQYF.